These 31 T cell receptor beta chains came from one sample sequenced in a study of blood T cell repertoires in COVID-19. Sequencing was performed with immunoSEQ multiplex PCR; in TCRdb, only in-frame clones are kept and a portion is missing. The repertoire has some 500,000 clones, roughly 90% of them found once; the top ten carry roughly 1.9%. The sequencing sample was made of PBMCs or T cells enriched from blood (not recorded which). Receptors originate from a woman aged 40 to 55 who had recovered from COVID-19.

This chain uses TRBV10-1 with TRBJ2-5, with D possibly matching TRBD1 (6 bases). CDR3 length: 18 residues. The germline V and J ends were trimmed by 8 bases and 0 bases, with 25 bases remaining between them. Germline values: CDR1 WNHNN, CDR2 SYGVQD (reference sequence). CDR3 in DNA: TGCGCCAGCGGGGGCCCGAATTCCCACCTCCTGTACCAAGAGACCCAGTACTTC. Translated, it gives CASGGPNSHLLYQETQYF.

The chain employs TRBV3-1 (or the pseudogene TRBV3-2) and TRBJ2-1; perhaps TRBD1 as D (6 bases). Trimming stripped 7 bases from V and 2 bases from J, with 12 bases between. The germline CDR1 and CDR2 sequences are LGHDT and YNNKEL (reference sequence). The CDR3 is 14 residues long. CDR3 bases: TGTGCCAGCACCACAGGGAGCACCTACAATGAGCAGTTCTTC. Protein sequence: CASTTGSTYNEQFF.

V is TRBV7-9 and J is TRBJ1-6, with 9 bases matching TRBD1. CDR3 length: 15 residues. Germline assignment: CDR1 SEHNR and CDR2 FQNEAQ (reference sequence). The junction had 8 bases not matched to a gene; V was cut back by 4 bases and J by 10 bases. CDR3 sequence (DNA): TGTGCCAGCAGCTCAGAGGGGACAGGGATATCACCCCTCCACTTT. Its protein is CASSSEGTGISPLHF.

The V call is TRBV5-4, the J call TRBJ1-1; D possibly corresponds to TRBD1 (5 bases). The germline CDR1 and CDR2 sequences are SGHNT and YYREEE (reference sequence). The length of the CDR3 is 16 residues. Trimming pared 2 bases from V and 0 bases from J, leaving 14 bases between. The CDR3 region is CASSLGSRQLNTEAFF. The CDR3 DNA reads as TGTGCCAGCAGCTTAGGCAGCCGACAGCTGAACACTGAAGCTTTCTTT. The whole variable domain, filled in from reference TRBV5-4 and TRBJ1-1, reads ETGVTQSPTHLIKTRGQQVTLRCSSQSGHNTVSWYQQALGQGPQFIFQYYREEENGRGNFPPRFSGLQFPNYSSELNVNALELDDSALYLCASSLGSRQLNTEAFFGQGTRLTVV.

The V call is TRBV2, the J call TRBJ2-5; TRBD2 is a possible D gene (6 bases). The germline CDR1 and CDR2 sequences are SNHLY and FYNNEI. V shed 6 bases and J shed 1 base, with 9 bases lying between them. This CDR3 comprises 13 residues. The CDR3 spells CASSGGPQETQYF. The CDR3 coding sequence is TGTGCCAGCAGCGGGGGACCCCAAGAGACCCAGTACTTC.

The chain has TRBV4-2 and TRBJ2-1; TRBD2 matches at 12 bases. The V gene's germline CDR1 is LGHNA and CDR2 YNFKEQ. The CDR3 loop spans 20 amino acids. The ends lost 0 bases at V and 5 bases at J; junction bases unmatched: 14. The CDR3 region has the DNA TGTGCCAGCAGCCAAGAATCGCTCCGTCGGACTAGCGGGAATGACAATGAGCAGTTCTTC. Protein product: CASSQESLRRTSGNDNEQFF.

The CDR3 region has the DNA TGTGCCAGCAGCTGGACAGGTTCCAACTATGGCTACACCTTC. It is translated as CASSWTGSNYGYTF. The chain joins TRBV5-4 to TRBJ1-2, with TRBD1 matching 7 bases. Germline V lookup: CDR1 SGHNT, CDR2 YYREEE (reference sequence). J gave up 2 bases and V 3 bases, and 4 bases lay outside the gene matches. The CDR3 totals 14 residues.

The CDR3 DNA reads as TGTGCCAGCAGCCCGACAGGGTATCGCTATGGCTACACCTTC. This codes for CASSPTGYRYGYTF. This sequence joins TRBV7-8 and TRBJ1-2; 7 bases line up with TRBD1. Trimming took 5 bases from V and 4 from J; bases not matched to a gene: 7. This CDR3 has 14 residues. Germline values: CDR1 SGHVS, CDR2 FQNEAQ.

The chain recombines TRBV4-3 with TRBJ1-3; 9 bases are a match to TRBD1. The CDR3 spans 17 residues. Per germline, CDR1 LGHNA and CDR2 YSLEER. V lost 2 bases and J lost 4; bases outside the gene matches: 9. This CDR3 is CASSQSLQGARGNTIYF. The DNA for the CDR3 is TGCGCCAGCAGCCAATCGTTACAGGGGGCAAGAGGAAACACCATATATTTT.

The chain uses TRBV11-2 and TRBJ1-4; D remains unclear. The germline V gene has CDR1 SGHAT and CDR2 FQNNGV. The CDR3 is made up of 14 amino acids. Trimming took off 0 bases at V and 4 bases at J, with 6 bases between the two ends. The CDR3 reads CASSLERVNEKLFF. CDR3 sequence (DNA): TGTGCCAGCAGCTTAGAACGGGTTAATGAAAAACTGTTTTTT.

The rearrangement links TRBV5-4 to TRBJ2-7; D gene uncertain. V was clipped by 1 base and J by 4 bases, with 12 bases between them. Germline-derived CDR1 and CDR2 are SGHNT and YYREEE (reference sequence). The CDR3 runs to 14 residues. The CDR3 sequence: CASSLNPGWYEQYF. The CDR3 DNA reads TGTGCCAGCAGCTTGAACCCCGGGTGGTACGAGCAGTACTTC.

The chain links TRBV11-3 to TRBJ1-1; D remains ambiguous. The CDR3 is made up of 15 amino acids. The germline gives CDR1 SGHNT, CDR2 YENEEA. V gave up 4 bases and J gave up 5 bases, with 17 bases separating them. The CDR3 here is CASSWPRGRKTEAFF. The CDR3 DNA reads TGTGCCAGCAGCTGGCCTCGGGGAAGGAAAACTGAAGCTTTCTTT.

The V gene is TRBV10-1, the J gene TRBJ2-3, with D perhaps matching TRBD1 (5 bases). Per the germline V gene, CDR1 is WNHNN and CDR2 is SYGVQD (reference sequence). Trimming took off 4 bases at V and 4 bases at J, with 15 bases between the two ends. The CDR3 is made up of 15 amino acids. The CDR3 spells CASSAAQGYADTQYF. CDR3 bases: TGCGCCAGCAGTGCAGCCCAGGGTTACGCAGATACGCAGTATTTT.

V gene TRBV7-9 combines with J gene TRBJ2-1; TRBD2 agrees at 11 bases. The trim removed 1 base at V and 10 bases at J, leaving 3 bases unmatched. This CDR3 region has 14 residues. CDR1 and CDR2 (germline): SEHNR, FQNEAQ (reference sequence). CDR3 sequence reads: CASSLEGLAEEQFF. The CDR3 DNA follows: TGTGCCAGCAGCTTAGAGGGACTAGCGGAGGAGCAGTTCTTC.

This clone was seen just once. The chain combines TRBV4-3 with TRBJ2-7; D gene ambiguous. The germline V gene has CDR1 LGHNA and CDR2 YSLEER. This CDR3 contains 18 residues. V was cut by 3 bases and J by 3 bases, with 24 bases left in between. The CDR3 loop is CASSQPLPPLSPVYEQYF. CDR3 in DNA: TGCGCCAGCAGCCAGCCCCTCCCCCCGCTAAGCCCCGTCTACGAGCAGTACTTC.

The V gene is TRBV7-2, the J gene TRBJ2-5; D unresolved. The CDR3 has 12 amino acids. Trimming removed 5 bases from V and 5 bases from J, with 9 bases in between. Germline lookup yields CDR1 SGHTA and CDR2 FQGNSA. This chain's CDR3 is CASSPFRETQYF. CDR3 bases: TGTGCCAGCAGCCCGTTCAGGGAGACCCAGTACTTC. Together with reference TRBV7-2 and TRBJ2-5, the CDR3 gives the full variable domain: GAGVSQSPSNKVTEKGKDVELRCDPISGHTALYWYRQSLGQGLEFLIYFQGNSAPDKSGLPSDRFSAERTGGSVSTLTIQRTQQEDSAVYLCASSPFRETQYFGPGTRLLVL.

The V call is TRBV10-2, the J call TRBJ1-5; D uncertain. Trimming removed 0 bases from V and 5 bases from J, with 11 bases in between. The CDR3 runs 15 residues. Germline V lookup: CDR1 WSHSY, CDR2 SAAADI. CDR3 coding DNA: TGCGCCAGCAGTGAGTCGAGCCACTCTCATCAGCCCCAGCATTTT. Its translation: CASSESSHSHQPQHF.

This clone occurred once. The chain carries TRBV12-1 and TRBJ1-2; TRBD1 reflects the table's D call only, with no check against the DNA. TRBV12-1 is an annotated pseudogene. CDR3 length equals 14 residues. The CDR3 region has the DNA TGTGCCAGCAGCTCCCGACAGGAACTCTATGGCTACACCTTC. Its protein is CASSSRQELYGYTF.

The chain combines TRBV7-6 with TRBJ2-5; TRBD2 matches 7 bases. The CDR3 contains 14 residues. Germline V CDR1 and CDR2: SGHVS, FNYEAQ. The V gene end was trimmed by 3 bases and the J gene end by 2 bases; junction bases not matched to a gene: 3. The chain's CDR3 is CASSFGTMQETQYF. CDR3 bases: TGTGCCAGCAGCTTCGGGACTATGCAAGAGACCCAGTACTTC.

The chain links TRBV3-1 (or the pseudogene TRBV3-2) to TRBJ2-1, with 7 bases matching TRBD2. The CDR3 is 16 amino acids. The germline V gene has CDR1 LGHDT and CDR2 YNNKEL (reference sequence). Losses at the gene ends were 1 base for V and 2 bases for J; bases not matched to a gene: 5. CDR3 DNA: TGTGCCAGCAGCCAAGTTCCCAGCGGGACCTACAATGAGCAGTTCTTC. Translated: CASSQVPSGTYNEQFF.

This clone occurred once. The CDR3 nucleotides are TGTGCCAGCAGTGACCGAGGGGGACTAGCGGGAGGGCCTCTCTACAATGAGCAGTTCTTC. Protein product: CASSDRGGLAGGPLYNEQFF. The chain links TRBV27 to TRBJ2-1; the match to TRBD2 covers 16 bases. V dropped 5 bases and J dropped 3; count of bases not matched to a gene: 13. From germline, CDR1 is MNHEY and CDR2 SMNVEV (reference sequence). This CDR3 is 20 amino acids long.

This clone has just one count. V usage is TRBV19 and J usage is TRBJ1-1; TRBD1 is a possible D gene (5 bases). The CDR3 is 13 residues long. V gave up 3 bases and J gave up 1 base, with 6 bases separating them. The germline CDR1 and CDR2 sequences are LNHDA and SQIVND (reference sequence). The chain's CDR3 is CASSIRANTEAFF. CDR3 coding DNA: TGTGCCAGTAGTATCAGGGCGAACACTGAAGCTTTCTTT. The whole variable domain, remainder taken from reference TRBV19 and TRBJ1-1, is DGGITQSPKYLFRKEGQNVTLSCEQNLNHDAMYWYRQDPGQGLRLIYYSQIVNDFQKGDIAEGYSVSREKKESFPLTVTSAQKNPTAFYLCASSIRANTEAFFGQGTRLTVV.

The chain recombines TRBV7-9 with TRBJ1-2; D is possibly TRBD1 (5 bases). V dropped 9 bases and J dropped 3 bases, with 17 bases sitting between them. Germline V CDR1 and CDR2: SEHNR, FQNEAQ (reference sequence). The CDR3 spans 14 residues. The CDR3 spells CASLLSGSDYGYTF. CDR3 nucleotide sequence: TGTGCCAGTCTCCTTTCAGGGTCTGACTATGGCTACACCTTC.

On this clone itself: It is unclear where the CDR3 begins or ends on the DNA, so no DNA is shown, and the CDR3 is as TCRdb lists it. The chain has TRBV7-2 and TRBJ2-2; the DNA was not used to check the table's D call, TRBD2. Ends included, the CDR3 has 10 residues. CDR1 is SGHTA and CDR2 is FQGNSA in the germline V gene. CDR3 region: CASTPGSCFF.

The chain has TRBV3-1 (or the pseudogene TRBV3-2) and TRBJ2-1, with 9 bases that match TRBD2. The CDR3 sequence is 16 residues long. V lost 2 bases and J lost 8; bases outside the gene matches: 10. Germline loops: CDR1 LGHDT, CDR2 YNNKEL (reference sequence). This chain's CDR3 is CASSQMAGGPIDEQFF. The DNA for the CDR3 is TGTGCCAGCAGCCAAATGGCGGGAGGGCCGATTGATGAGCAGTTCTTC.

This clone is a singleton in its sample. The CDR3 bases are TGCGCCAGCAGGGGGACAGGGGAGAACAATGAGCAGTTCTTC. Translation: CASRGTGENNEQFF. This chain uses TRBV5-1 with TRBJ2-1, with 10 bases matching TRBD1. After removal of 5 bases from V and 5 bases from J, the junction contained 4 bases not matched to a gene. This CDR3 has 14 residues. CDR1 and CDR2 from the germline V gene are SGHRS and YFSETQ.

The V and J genes are TRBV19 and TRBJ1-1; a weak D match, TRBD1 (6 bases). The CDR3 spans 11 residues. V gave up 10 bases and J gave up 8 bases, with 14 bases separating them. Germline CDR1 and CDR2: LNHDA and SQIVND (reference sequence). The CDR3 is CATSRTEEAFF. The DNA for the CDR3 is TGTGCCACGAGTCGGACAGAGGAAGCTTTCTTT.

The rearrangement links TRBV2 to TRBJ2-3; 8 bases fit TRBD1. The germline CDR1 and CDR2 sequences are SNHLY and FYNNEI. The CDR3 is made up of 13 amino acids. V gave up 6 bases and J gave up 4 bases; unmatched junction bases: 3. Written as DNA, the CDR3 is TGTGCCAGCAGGAGACAGGGGCCAGATACGCAGTATTTT. It encodes CASRRQGPDTQYF.

A few counts support this clone. This rearrangement joins TRBV13 to TRBJ1-3; D is perhaps TRBD1 (6 bases). The CDR3 loop spans 17 amino acids. V gave up 5 bases and J gave up 4 bases, with 21 bases separating them. CDR1 and CDR2 from the germline V gene are PRHDT and FYEKMQ (reference sequence). CDR3 amino acids: CASSARGGALRGNTIYF. The CDR3 DNA sequence: TGTGCCAGCAGCGCCCGGGGGGGGGCCTTAAGGGGAAACACCATATATTTT.

This clone has just a few counts. The chain employs TRBV3-1 (or the pseudogene TRBV3-2) and TRBJ1-1; D perhaps matches TRBD1 (6 bases). V gave up 4 bases and J gave up 3 bases, with 15 bases separating them. Per germline, CDR1 LGHDT and CDR2 YNNKEL (reference sequence). This CDR3 spans 15 amino acids. This CDR3 is CASSLRAPGDTEAFF. The CDR3, as DNA: TGTGCCAGCAGCCTAAGGGCCCCAGGGGACACTGAAGCTTTCTTT.

This chain connects TRBV13 to TRBJ1-1, with D maybe TRBD1 (6 bases). CDR1 and CDR2 (germline): PRHDT, FYEKMQ (reference sequence). This CDR3 has 15 amino acids. Deletions cut 5 bases from V and 4 bases from J, with 17 bases between. The CDR3 coding sequence is TGTGCCAGCAGCACGTTACAGGGTTGGAGCACTGAAGCTTTCTTT. Protein product: CASSTLQGWSTEAFF. The variable domain in full, with the rest retrieved from reference TRBV13 and TRBJ1-1, is AAGVIQSPRHLIKEKRETATLKCYPIPRHDTVYWYQQGPGQDPQFLISFYEKMQSDKGSIPDRFSAQQFSDYHSELNMSSLELGDSALYFCASSTLQGWSTEAFFGQGTRLTVV.